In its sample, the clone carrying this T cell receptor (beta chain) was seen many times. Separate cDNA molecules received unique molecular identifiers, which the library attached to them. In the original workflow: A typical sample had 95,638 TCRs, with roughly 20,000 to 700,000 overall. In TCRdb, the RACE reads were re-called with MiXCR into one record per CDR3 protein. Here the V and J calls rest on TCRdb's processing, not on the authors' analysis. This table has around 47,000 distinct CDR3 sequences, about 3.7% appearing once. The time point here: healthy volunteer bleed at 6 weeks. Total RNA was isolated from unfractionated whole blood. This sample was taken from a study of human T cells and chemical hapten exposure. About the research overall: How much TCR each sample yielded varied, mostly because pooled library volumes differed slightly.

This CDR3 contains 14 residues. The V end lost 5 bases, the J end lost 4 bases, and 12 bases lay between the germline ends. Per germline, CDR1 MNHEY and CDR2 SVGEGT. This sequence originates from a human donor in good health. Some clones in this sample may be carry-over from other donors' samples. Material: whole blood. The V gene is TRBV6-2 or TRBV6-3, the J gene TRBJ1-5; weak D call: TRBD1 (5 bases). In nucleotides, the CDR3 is TGTGCCAGCAGTCCCCGACAGAGGAATCAGCCCCAGCATTTT. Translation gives CASSPRQRNQPQHF.